The entry that follows covers one T cell receptor (beta chain) sequence. Antigen unknown. These data belong to a study of cytomegalovirus exposure and HLA in healthy donors. Points from the study as a whole: TRBV6-2, TRBV6-3 and some other V segments were unresolvable in 87-base-pair reads.

Researchers ran the PCR with 60 Vbeta and 13 Jbeta primers. This table comes from immunoSEQ multiplex PCR, and its TCRdb copy is limited to in-frame clones, with some not included. The table lists tens of thousands of clones, 82% of them singletons. The germline CDR1 and CDR2 sequences are SQVTM and ANQGSEA. This CDR3 is built from 11 residues. Deletions cut 4 bases from V and 4 bases from J, with 7 bases between. The donors comprised healthy bone marrow donors. V and J are TRBV29-1 and TRBJ1-2; D unclear. The clonotype originates from a man between 45 and 60 years old in good health and CMV-seronegative. The sequencing input was PBMCs. The CDR3 sequence is CSVVGLYGYTF. CDR3 nucleotides: TGCAGCGTTGTTGGACTCTATGGCTACACCTTC. Together with reference TRBV29-1 and TRBJ1-2, the CDR3 gives the full variable domain: SAVISQKPSRDICQRGTSLTIQCQVDSQVTMMFWYRQQPGQSLTLIATANQGSEATYESGFVIDKFPISRPNLTFSTLTVSNMSPEDSSIYLCSVVGLYGYTFGSGTRLTVV.